This T cell receptor (beta chain) was observed in a study of blood T cell repertoires in COVID-19. V shed 1 base and J 1 base; nucleotides not matched to a gene: 12. The CDR3 spans 18 residues. Here immunoSEQ multiplex PCR was the method, and the copy in TCRdb shows in-frame clones only, minus some. The profile shows roughly 400,000 clones, 80% to 90% of them singletons. The chain has TRBV23-1 and TRBJ2-5; TRBD1 matches at 7 bases. TRBV23-1 is an open reading frame whose function is uncertain. The sample taken for sequencing was PBMCs or T cells enriched from blood (not recorded which). The sequence derives from a man aged 25 to 40 who had recovered from COVID-19. The CDR3 DNA is TGCGCCAGCAGTCAATACGGGACAGAAAATAGGGTCCAAGAGACCCAGTACTTC. This codes for CASSQYGTENRVQETQYF.